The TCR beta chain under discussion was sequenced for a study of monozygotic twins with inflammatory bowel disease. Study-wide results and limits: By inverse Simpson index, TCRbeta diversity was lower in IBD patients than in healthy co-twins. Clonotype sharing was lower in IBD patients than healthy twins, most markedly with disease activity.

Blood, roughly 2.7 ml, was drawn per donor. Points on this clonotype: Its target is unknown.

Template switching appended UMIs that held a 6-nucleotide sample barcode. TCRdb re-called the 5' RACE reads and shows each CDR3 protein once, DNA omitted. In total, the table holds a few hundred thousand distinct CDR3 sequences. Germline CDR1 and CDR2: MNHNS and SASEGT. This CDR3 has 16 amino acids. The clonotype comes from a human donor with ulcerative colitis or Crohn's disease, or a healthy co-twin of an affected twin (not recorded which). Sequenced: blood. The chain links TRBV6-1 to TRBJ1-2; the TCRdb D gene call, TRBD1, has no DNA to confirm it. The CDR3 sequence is CASGGQGPGLAYGYTF.